This T cell receptor beta chain came from a study of blood T cell repertoires in COVID-19 (dated by TCRdb to 2018 to 2021). A note on the overall study: Collaborator samples came from the United States, Italy and Spain and covered acute and convalescent phases of COVID-19. The material from the prospective study consisted of cDNA or gDNA derived from T cells, B-cell-depleted T cells, or PBMCs. Subjects who had been exposed to COVID-19, were actively infected with it, or had recovered from it provided the deeply sampled blood TCRbeta repertoires that made up the dataset. The repertoires were released in a freely available public database intended as a resource for research on the immune response to SARS-CoV-2. The samples were drawn from two sources: the first 160 participants of the ongoing ImmuneRACE study, and 1,200 or so subjects contributed by 6 global collaborators. The sample metadata nearly always contained a de-identified subject ID, COVID-19 status, age in years and sex. Where available, HLA class I and class II types were obtained from metadata supplied by the sample provider rather than from assay-based typing. Study-wide findings and limitations: The quantity of clinical and demographic metadata differed by source and by participant and was supplied without curation.

Whole blood was collected in K2EDTA tubes by collaborating institutions according to the institutions' own protocols. For TCRbeta analysis, collaborator samples were shipped as frozen whole blood, as isolated PBMCs, or as DNA extracted from either sample type. TCRbeta CDR3 regions were amplified from genomic DNA using the immunoSEQ Assay, a bias-controlled multiplex PCR. On the study's bioinformatics: The number of nucleated cells in each sample was estimated from the amplification of reference gene primers within the assay. Sequence reads were collapsed and filtered to measure the absolute abundance of every unique TCRbeta CDR3 rearrangement. Productive Simpson clonality was computed per sample as the square root of Simpson's diversity index over productive rearrangements. This immuneACCESS table, as held by TCRdb, lists in-frame sequences with V and J called but not all clones. Of the missing ones, under half trace to an unresolved V gene in checked studies; the others have no known cause. From that table come the V and J calls and clone size; the DNA was used to work out D and trimming. The sample includes over 90,000 clones, with 75% to 95% observed a single time. The top ten constitute 4% to 4.5% of the sample.

For this clone: Its target antigen remains unknown. Base qualities were left out, and no much larger clone turns up one base away.

This clonotype was sampled from a man aged 18 to 30 with acute or convalescent COVID-19. The source material was peripheral blood.

The DNA sequence is as follows: TGCGCCAGCAGTCCCAGCGGGATTAGCTCCTACAATGAGCAGTTCTTC. This codes for CASSPSGISSYNEQFF. The chain joins TRBV4-1 to TRBJ2-1; 7 central bases correspond to TRBD2. CDR1 MGHRA and CDR2 YSYEKL were looked up in the germline V gene. From cysteine to phenylalanine, the CDR3 is 16 amino acids long. The sequence is cut down to CDR3 DNA, 48 bases in frame from base 1. Compared with germline, V lacks 6 bases and J lacks 0 bases; bases without a gene match: 8.